The rows below give T cell receptor beta chains drawn from one sample of a study of long-term antiretroviral therapy in people with HIV. The protocol was immunoSEQ multiplex PCR, while the TCRdb copy is restricted to in-frame clones and leaves out a portion. This sample has 20,000 to 25,000 clones; roughly 82% occur once, and the top ten carry approximately 5%. The starting material was unsorted PBMCs, obtained 0.3 years after starting antiretroviral therapy. The receptor set was obtained from a man aged 45-60 years with HIV. Each CDR3 is given with its conserved first and last residue. The D gene is left open where the match is weak. Size is stated for part of the rows, as once, few or many counts, or as a class when the clone is expanded.

clone size: -
D gene: -
V gene: TRBV30
J gene: TRBJ1-2
CDR3 protein: CAWSGGDKNYGYTF
CDR3 DNA: TGTGCCTGGAGTGGAGGGGATAAGAATTATGGCTACACCTTC

clone size: -
D gene: -
V gene: TRBV5-8
J gene: TRBJ1-1
CDR3 protein: CASSPDSYTEAFF
CDR3 DNA: TGTGCCAGCAGCCCGGACTCATACACTGAAGCTTTCTTT

clone size: -
D gene: TRBD1
V gene: TRBV7-2
J gene: TRBJ2-7
CDR3 protein: CASSLSRDRVWEQYF
CDR3 DNA: TGTGCCAGCAGCTTATCCCGGGACAGGGTCTGGGAGCAGTACTTC

clone size: -
D gene: -
V gene: TRBV7-8
J gene: TRBJ2-7
CDR3 protein: CASSARSREQYF
CDR3 DNA: TGTGCCAGCAGCGCGCGGAGCCGCGAGCAGTACTTC

clone size: few
D gene: TRBD2
V gene: TRBV11-3
J gene: TRBJ2-3
CDR3 protein: CASLPRGGFTDTQYF
CDR3 DNA: TGTGCCAGCCTACCCCGGGGAGGGTTCACAGATACGCAGTATTTT

clone size: -
D gene: -
V gene: TRBV7-2
J gene: TRBJ2-7
CDR3 protein: CASSLGVGRGPWHSYEQYF
CDR3 DNA: TGTGCCAGCAGCTTAGGAGTTGGTAGAGGACCTTGGCACTCCTACGAGCAGTACTTC

clone size: few
D gene: -
V gene: TRBV12-2
J gene: TRBJ2-3
CDR3 protein: CASRGTGGQGVDTQYF
CDR3 DNA: TGTGCAAGTCGCGGAACGGGGGGGCAGGGAGTAGATACGCAGTATTTT

clone size: -
D gene: TRBD1
V gene: TRBV7-2
J gene: TRBJ1-4
CDR3 protein: CASSLSRDRGREKLFF
CDR3 DNA: TGTGCCAGCAGTCTAAGTCGGGACAGGGGGCGTGAAAAACTGTTTTTT

clone size: -
D gene: -
V gene: TRBV27
J gene: TRBJ1-1
CDR3 protein: CASRQGFYMNTEAFF
CDR3 DNA: TGTGCCAGCAGGCAGGGGTTTTATATGAACACTGAAGCTTTCTTT

clone size: -
D gene: -
V gene: TRBV19
J gene: TRBJ2-1
CDR3 protein: CASSFQYNEQFF
CDR3 DNA: TGTGCCAGTAGTTTTCAGTACAATGAGCAGTTCTTC

clone size: -
D gene: -
V gene: TRBV4-1
J gene: TRBJ1-5
CDR3 protein: CASSQAGGYSNQPQHF
CDR3 DNA: TGCGCCAGCAGCCAGGCGGGCGGGTATAGCAATCAGCCCCAGCATTTT

clone size: -
D gene: -
V gene: TRBV4-3
J gene: TRBJ2-3
CDR3 protein: CASSQDSSTDTQYF
CDR3 DNA: TGCGCCAGCAGCCAAGATTCAAGCACAGATACGCAGTATTTT

clone size: -
D gene: -
V gene: TRBV5-1
J gene: TRBJ2-7
CDR3 protein: CASSLDYEQYF
CDR3 DNA: TGCGCCAGCAGCTTGGACTACGAGCAGTACTTC

clone size: once
D gene: -
V gene: TRBV6-5
J gene: TRBJ2-1
CDR3 protein: CASSYRLVLNNEQFF
CDR3 DNA: TGTGCCAGCAGTTATCGGCTGGTACTGAACAATGAGCAGTTCTTC

clone size: -
D gene: TRBD1
V gene: TRBV5-4
J gene: TRBJ2-7
CDR3 protein: CASGTGRYEQYF
CDR3 DNA: TGTGCCAGCGGGACAGGGCGGTACGAGCAGTACTTC

clone size: -
D gene: TRBD2
V gene: TRBV19
J gene: TRBJ2-3
CDR3 protein: CASSMEEGTSGRNTQYF
CDR3 DNA: TGTGCCAGTAGTATGGAAGAGGGGACTAGCGGGAGAAATACGCAGTATTTT

clone size: -
D gene: -
V gene: TRBV7-9
J gene: TRBJ2-5
CDR3 protein: CASSPAAKETQYF
CDR3 DNA: TGTGCCAGCAGCCCAGCAGCTAAGGAGACCCAGTACTTC

clone size: -
D gene: -
V gene: TRBV6-5
J gene: TRBJ2-2
CDR3 protein: CASSYRAGTGELFF
CDR3 DNA: TGTGCCAGCAGTTATAGGGCTGGCACCGGGGAGCTGTTTTTT

clone size: -
D gene: TRBD1
V gene: TRBV7-2
J gene: TRBJ2-5
CDR3 protein: CASSPRQGAQTQYF
CDR3 DNA: TGTGCCAGCAGCCCAAGACAGGGGGCACAGACCCAGTACTTC

clone size: few
D gene: TRBD1
V gene: TRBV5-6
J gene: TRBJ2-7
CDR3 protein: CASSSTGGWDYEQYF
CDR3 DNA: TGTGCCAGCAGCTCAACAGGGGGATGGGATTACGAGCAGTACTTC

clone size: -
D gene: -
V gene: TRBV19
J gene: TRBJ1-4
CDR3 protein: CASSMNWAGVMTDEKLFF
CDR3 DNA: TGTGCCAGTAGTATGAATTGGGCAGGGGTAATGACAGACGAAAAACTGTTTTTT

clone size: few
D gene: -
V gene: TRBV19
J gene: TRBJ2-7
CDR3 protein: CASSRFRLSRQVVEQYF
CDR3 DNA: TGTGCCAGTAGTCGGTTCCGGCTCTCCCGGCAGGTGGTCGAGCAGTACTTC

clone size: -
D gene: TRBD1
V gene: TRBV6-1
J gene: TRBJ2-3
CDR3 protein: CASSEVWGTGQDSTDTQYF
CDR3 DNA: TGTGCCAGCAGTGAAGTTTGGGGAACGGGACAGGATAGCACAGATACGCAGTATTTT

clone size: -
D gene: TRBD1
V gene: TRBV30
J gene: TRBJ1-6
CDR3 protein: CAWTRDRGSPLHF
CDR3 DNA: TGTGCCTGGACCCGGGACAGGGGCTCACCCCTCCACTTT

clone size: -
D gene: TRBD2
V gene: TRBV19
J gene: TRBJ2-7
CDR3 protein: CASSLTGGSYEQYF
CDR3 DNA: TGTGCCAGTAGTCTTACGGGAGGATCCTACGAGCAGTACTTC

clone size: -
D gene: TRBD2
V gene: TRBV19
J gene: TRBJ2-1
CDR3 protein: CASSIELAGGRDEQFF
CDR3 DNA: TGTGCCAGTAGTATAGAACTAGCGGGAGGCCGGGATGAGCAGTTCTTC

clone size: -
D gene: -
V gene: TRBV5-1
J gene: TRBJ2-1
CDR3 protein: CASSLDGSSYNEQFF
CDR3 DNA: TGCGCCAGCAGCTTGGATGGGAGCTCCTACAATGAGCAGTTCTTC

clone size: -
D gene: TRBD2
V gene: TRBV5-1
J gene: TRBJ2-5
CDR3 protein: CASSELAALGQETQYF
CDR3 DNA: TGCGCCAGCAGCGAGCTAGCGGCCTTGGGCCAAGAGACCCAGTACTTC

clone size: -
D gene: TRBD2
V gene: TRBV7-2
J gene: TRBJ2-2
CDR3 protein: CASSFSSGGELFF
CDR3 DNA: TGTGCCAGCAGCTTCTCTAGCGGCGGGGAGCTGTTTTTT

clone size: -
D gene: -
V gene: TRBV6-1
J gene: TRBJ2-7
CDR3 protein: CASSGRQRSSYEQYF
CDR3 DNA: TGTGCCAGCAGTGGACGTCAACGAAGCTCCTACGAGCAGTACTTC

clone size: few
D gene: TRBD1
V gene: TRBV2
J gene: TRBJ1-2
CDR3 protein: CASTEDRVYGYTF
CDR3 DNA: TGTGCCAGCACCGAGGACAGGGTCTATGGCTACACCTTC

clone size: -
D gene: TRBD1
V gene: TRBV5-6
J gene: TRBJ1-5
CDR3 protein: CASGVQGALQPQHF
CDR3 DNA: TGTGCCAGCGGCGTTCAGGGGGCTCTTCAGCCCCAGCATTTT

clone size: -
D gene: TRBD1
V gene: TRBV12-5
J gene: TRBJ2-7
CDR3 protein: CASGLVEAGGNSYEQYF
CDR3 DNA: TGTGCTAGTGGTTTGGTCGAGGCAGGGGGAAACTCCTACGAGCAGTACTTC

clone size: -
D gene: TRBD2
V gene: TRBV18
J gene: TRBJ2-7
CDR3 protein: CASSSGRTSSYEQYF
CDR3 DNA: TGTGCCAGCTCCAGCGGGAGGACCAGCTCCTACGAGCAGTACTTC

clone size: -
D gene: -
V gene: TRBV15
J gene: TRBJ1-1
CDR3 protein: CATSRDRFMNTEAFF
CDR3 DNA: TGTGCCACCAGCAGAGATAGGTTTATGAACACTGAAGCTTTCTTT

clone size: -
D gene: -
V gene: TRBV23-1
J gene: TRBJ1-5
CDR3 protein: CASSQSLGHSNQPQHF
CDR3 DNA: TGCGCCAGCAGTCAATCTCTAGGGCACAGCAATCAGCCCCAGCATTTT

clone size: -
D gene: -
V gene: TRBV18
J gene: TRBJ2-3
CDR3 protein: CASSPPNEGADTQYF
CDR3 DNA: TGTGCCAGCTCACCACCGAACGAGGGGGCAGATACGCAGTATTTT

clone size: once
D gene: -
V gene: TRBV7-9
J gene: TRBJ2-5
CDR3 protein: CASSQAGQETQYF
CDR3 DNA: TGTGCCAGCAGCCAGGCAGGACAAGAGACCCAGTACTTC

clone size: -
D gene: TRBD1
V gene: TRBV6-6
J gene: TRBJ2-7
CDR3 protein: CASEGQGSYEQYF
CDR3 DNA: TGTGCCAGCGAGGGACAGGGGTCCTACGAGCAGTACTTC

clone size: few
D gene: -
V gene: TRBV10-1
J gene: TRBJ2-7
CDR3 protein: CASSGLANPYEQYF
CDR3 DNA: TGCGCCAGCAGTGGGCTAGCGAACCCTTACGAGCAGTACTTC

clone size: -
D gene: TRBD2
V gene: TRBV10-3
J gene: TRBJ2-3
CDR3 protein: CAISGGGPTDTQYF
CDR3 DNA: TGTGCCATCAGTGGGGGAGGGCCTACAGATACGCAGTATTTT

clone size: -
D gene: -
V gene: TRBV5-6
J gene: TRBJ2-3
CDR3 protein: CASRGLSFADTQYF
CDR3 DNA: TGTGCCAGCAGAGGGCTGAGTTTCGCAGATACGCAGTATTTT

clone size: -
D gene: -
V gene: TRBV7-2
J gene: TRBJ1-4
CDR3 protein: CASSSQVVGAANEKLFF
CDR3 DNA: TGTGCCAGCAGCTCACAGGTGGTTGGGGCAGCTAATGAAAAACTGTTTTTT

clone size: -
D gene: -
V gene: TRBV5-4
J gene: TRBJ1-2
CDR3 protein: CASSLAREGGYTF
CDR3 DNA: TGTGCCAGCAGCTTGGCCCGGGAAGGAGGCTACACCTTC

clone size: once
D gene: -
V gene: TRBV10-3
J gene: TRBJ1-4
CDR3 protein: CAISESGARNEKLFF
CDR3 DNA: TGTGCCATCAGTGAGTCGGGGGCGCGGAATGAAAAACTGTTTTTT

clone size: few
D gene: TRBD1
V gene: TRBV5-3
J gene: TRBJ2-7
CDR3 protein: CARSLDRLTYEQYF
CDR3 DNA: TGTGCCAGAAGCCTGGACAGGTTAACCTACGAGCAGTACTTC

clone size: -
D gene: TRBD1
V gene: TRBV28
J gene: TRBJ1-2
CDR3 protein: CASSPPGQGFRGYTF
CDR3 DNA: TGTGCCAGCAGCCCTCCCGGACAGGGGTTCCGTGGCTACACCTTC

clone size: -
D gene: -
V gene: TRBV7-2
J gene: TRBJ2-2
CDR3 protein: CASGRTTNTGELFF
CDR3 DNA: TGTGCCTCAGGCAGGACAACGAACACCGGGGAGCTGTTTTTT

clone size: few
D gene: TRBD1
V gene: TRBV5-8
J gene: TRBJ2-7
CDR3 protein: CASSFGQAPYEQYF
CDR3 DNA: TGTGCCAGCAGCTTTGGACAGGCCCCCTACGAGCAGTACTTC

clone size: -
D gene: -
V gene: TRBV5-1
J gene: TRBJ2-2
CDR3 protein: CASSLAAISNTGELFF
CDR3 DNA: TGCGCCAGCAGCTTGGCCGCTATTTCGAACACCGGGGAGCTGTTTTTT

clone size: -
D gene: -
V gene: TRBV28
J gene: TRBJ2-7
CDR3 protein: CASSLGDHRREQYF
CDR3 DNA: TGTGCCAGCAGCCTCGGGGACCACCGGCGGGAGCAGTACTTC

clone size: -
D gene: -
V gene: TRBV4-3
J gene: TRBJ2-5
CDR3 protein: CASSLGSQETQYF
CDR3 DNA: TGCGCCAGCAGCCTGGGCTCACAAGAGACCCAGTACTTC

clone size: -
D gene: -
V gene: TRBV5-1
J gene: TRBJ2-1
CDR3 protein: CASSTGTNYNEQFF
CDR3 DNA: TGCGCCAGCAGCACCGGGACCAACTACAATGAGCAGTTCTTC

clone size: -
D gene: -
V gene: TRBV10-3
J gene: TRBJ1-5
CDR3 protein: CAISVSNQPQHF
CDR3 DNA: TGTGCCATCAGTGTGTCTAATCAGCCCCAGCATTTT